Listed here are 29 T cell receptor beta chains from one sample, sequenced in a study of shared clonotypes between healthy human individuals. Sequencing used immunoSEQ multiplex PCR; TCRdb keeps in-frame clones, though not all of them. The table includes approximately 2.5 million clones, more than 80% detected once. What was sequenced was naive CD4+ T cells sorted from blood. Subset reported: CD45RA+ positively selected. The source of these receptors is a man between 18 and 35 years old in good health.

The chain couples TRBV12-5 to TRBJ1-2; 7 bases are shared with TRBD1. Germline CDR1 and CDR2: LGHNT and FRNRAP. The CDR3 spans 13 residues. J lost 4 bases, V lost 2 bases, and 1 base had no gene match. CDR3 protein: CASGLTGAYGYTF. CDR3 nucleotides: TGTGCTAGTGGTTTGACAGGGGCCTATGGCTACACCTTC.

Concerning this clone itself: The same CDR3 is also encoded by other DNA sequences in this sample. This chain joins TRBV7-2 and TRBJ2-7; 7 bases map to TRBD2. V was clipped by 0 bases and J by 6 bases; unmatched bases: 5. Germline CDR1 SGHTA, CDR2 FQGNSA. The CDR3 has 14 residues. In DNA form, the CDR3 reads TGTGCCAGCAGCTTAGCGGGAGGGTCTCTCGAGCAGTACTTC. Protein product: CASSLAGGSLEQYF.

In nucleotides, the CDR3 is TGTGCCAGCTCAAAAACGGGAGGGGCCAATGAAAAACTGTTTTTT. As protein: CASSKTGGANEKLFF. This chain uses TRBV18 with TRBJ1-4; possible D gene TRBD1, 5 bases. Germline V gene lookup returns CDR1 KGHSH and CDR2 LQKENI. The ends were cut back, 5 bases at V and 5 bases at J, with 15 bases in the middle. The CDR3 consists of 15 residues. The full variable domain, its missing parts supplied by reference TRBV18 and TRBJ1-4, is NAGVMQNPRHLVRRRGQEARLRCSPMKGHSHVYWYRQLPEEGLKFMVYLQKENIIDESGMPKERFSAEFPKEGPSILRIQQVVRGDSAAYFCASSKTGGANEKLFFGSGTQLSVL.

V gene TRBV9 combines with J gene TRBJ1-5; tentative D call: TRBD1 (6 bases). The CDR3 consists of 16 residues. The V gene's germline CDR1 is SGDLS and CDR2 YYNGEE. V lost 4 bases and J lost 5, with 19 bases in between. In DNA, the CDR3 is TGTGCCAGCAGCCCCCTGTTTCAGGGGAAGGATCAGCCCCAGCATTTT. It codes for CASSPLFQGKDQPQHF.

Only a few counts were recorded for this clone. The chain carries TRBV20-1 and TRBJ2-3, with D hard to call. V gave up 7 bases and J gave up 2 bases, with 4 bases separating them. The CDR3 has 10 amino acids. Germline-derived CDR1 and CDR2 are DFQATT and SNEGSKA (reference sequence). The CDR3 region has the DNA TGCAGTGGTCTCACAGATACGCAGTATTTT. Its protein product is CSGLTDTQYF.

CDR3 coding DNA: TGTGCCAGCAGCTTAAACAGGGTGGATACTGAAGCTTTCTTT. Its protein is CASSLNRVDTEAFF. The chain links TRBV7-2 to TRBJ1-1, with TRBD1 as a possible D gene (6 bases). The germline V gene has CDR1 SGHTA and CDR2 FQGNSA. Between the trimmed V and J ends, which lost 2 bases and 5 bases, there was a span of 12 bases. This CDR3 has 14 residues.

This chain connects TRBV6-5 to TRBJ2-3, with 7 bases aligning to TRBD2. The length of the CDR3 is 15 residues. Germline V CDR1 and CDR2: MNHEY, SVGAGI. J was trimmed by 6 bases and V by 2 bases; bases with no gene match: 8. CDR3 sequence (DNA): TGTGCCAGCAGTTACGGGACTAATCAAGGGGATACGCAGTATTTT. Encoded protein: CASSYGTNQGDTQYF.

V and J are TRBV5-5 and TRBJ1-5; D might be TRBD1 (5 bases). This CDR3 comprises 15 residues. V gave up 4 bases and J gave up 4 bases, with 15 bases separating them. Looked up from germline, CDR1 is SGHKS and CDR2 is YYEKEE (reference sequence). Written as DNA, the CDR3 is TGTGCCAGCAGCCGGGGGGTGTTAGCAAATCAGCCCCAGCATTTT. Amino acid sequence: CASSRGVLANQPQHF.

This clone was recorded once. The gene calls are TRBV29-1 and TRBJ1-2; 7 bases align to TRBD1. The J segment lost 4 bases and the V segment lost 4 bases, leaving 6 bases of the junction unmatched. The germline V gene encodes CDR1 SQVTM and CDR2 ANQGSEA. The CDR3 consists of 13 residues. The CDR3: CSVGPGGLYGYTF. The CDR3 nucleotides read TGCAGCGTTGGTCCAGGGGGACTCTATGGCTACACCTTC.

As to this clone: Other DNA sequences in this sample translate to the same CDR3. The chain carries TRBV30 and TRBJ1-2, with D unclear. CDR1 GTSNPN and CDR2 SVGIG come from the germline V gene (reference sequence). This CDR3 region has 13 residues. V lost 3 bases to trimming and J lost 2 bases, with 10 bases between them. CDR3 in amino acids: CAWRAGSNYGYTF. CDR3 DNA sequence: TGTGCCTGGAGGGCAGGCTCGAACTATGGCTACACCTTC.

The gene calls are TRBV18 and TRBJ2-7; 8 nucleotides match TRBD2. Trimming at V came to 3 bases and at J to 0 bases, leaving 7 bases not matched to a gene. CDR3 length: 16 residues. Germline V gene data show CDR1 as KGHSH and CDR2 as LQKENI. CDR3 nucleotide sequence: TGTGCCAGCTCACCGGGGGGGAGCGGGGGCTCCTACGAGCAGTACTTC. The encoded protein is CASSPGGSGGSYEQYF.

This clone has just one count. The chain joins TRBV7-9 to TRBJ2-3, with 11 bases that match TRBD2. CDR1 and CDR2 from the germline V gene are SEHNR and FQNEAQ (reference sequence). The CDR3 spans 15 residues. V was pared by 6 bases and J by 1 base, with 3 bases of the junction left unmatched. In nucleotides, the CDR3 is TGTGCCAGCAGAAGTAGCGGGGGGGGCACAGATACGCAGTATTTT. This codes for CASRSSGGGTDTQYF.

This chain joins TRBV10-3 and TRBJ2-3; D is possibly TRBD2 (5 bases). CDR1 and CDR2 from the germline V gene are ENHRY and SYGVKD. The V gene lost 8 bases and the J gene lost 5 bases, with 11 bases spanning the gap. This CDR3 region has 12 residues. This CDR3 reads CAIQDGRDTQYF. The CDR3 region has the DNA TGTGCCATCCAGGATGGGAGAGATACGCAGTATTTT.

About this clone itself: This CDR3 is also generated by other DNA sequences in the sample. V gene TRBV27 combines with J gene TRBJ1-1; no definite D call. Looked up from germline, CDR1 is MNHEY and CDR2 is SMNVEV (reference sequence). This CDR3 is 13 amino acids long. V lost 2 bases, J lost 3 bases, and 7 bases lay in between. In DNA, the CDR3 is TGTGCCAGCAGTTTAAGTAGGGACACTGAAGCTTTCTTT. This sequence encodes CASSLSRDTEAFF.

The CDR3 DNA is TGTGCCAGTAAACGCGAGCGGGGGAGCACAGATACGCAGTATTTT. Protein sequence: CASKRERGSTDTQYF. V is TRBV19 and J is TRBJ2-3; 8 nucleotides line up with TRBD2. V gave up 7 bases and J gave up 0 bases; unmatched junction bases: 6. CDR1 LNHDA and CDR2 SQIVND come from the germline V gene (reference sequence). This CDR3 contains 15 residues.

The CDR3 DNA sequence: TGTGCCAGCAGCGCCACCCAAATTATACAGGGCCAATATGGCTACACCTTC. Amino acids: CASSATQIIQGQYGYTF. The chain is built from TRBV7-2 and TRBJ1-2; possibly TRBD1 for D (6 bases). The germline V gene has CDR1 SGHTA and CDR2 FQGNSA. The CDR3 sequence is 17 residues long. With 5 bases removed from V and 5 bases from J, the gap between germline ends came to 24 bases.

This chain links TRBV5-1 with TRBJ2-2; D gene uncertain. V lost 0 bases and J lost 6, with 6 bases in between. CDR1 and CDR2 (germline): SGHRS, YFSETQ. This CDR3 comprises 13 residues. The DNA for the CDR3 is TGCGCCAGCAGCTTGGTCTCGTCCGGGGAGCTGTTTTTT. Amino acid sequence: CASSLVSSGELFF.

The chain carries TRBV5-5 and TRBJ1-5; the match to TRBD1 covers 10 bases. The CDR3 runs to 15 residues. The J segment lost 5 bases and the V segment lost 3 bases, leaving 5 bases of the junction unmatched. In germline, CDR1 is SGHKS, CDR2 YYEKEE (reference sequence). CDR3 residues: CASSYGQGDYQPQHF. The CDR3 nucleotides are TGTGCCAGCAGCTACGGACAGGGGGACTATCAGCCCCAGCATTTT.

Note on this clone: Additional DNA sequences in this sample encode the identical CDR3. This rearrangement joins TRBV30 to TRBJ2-2; a weak D match, TRBD2 (6 bases). Germline CDR1 GTSNPN, CDR2 SVGIG (reference sequence). V was trimmed by 2 bases and J by 4 bases, leaving 14 bases between them. The CDR3 is 15 residues long. Here the CDR3 DNA reads TGTGCCTGGAGTCTTAGGAGGGGTGGCACCGGGGAGCTGTTTTTT. Its protein product is CAWSLRRGGTGELFF.

This chain links TRBV2 with TRBJ1-1, with 10 bases identical to TRBD1. V trimming: 5 bases; J trimming: 4 bases; junction bases outside the gene matches: 4. The CDR3 runs 14 residues. Germline V gene data show CDR1 as SNHLY and CDR2 as FYNNEI. In DNA form, the CDR3 reads TGTGCCAGCAGTCAGACAGGGGGCATCACTGAAGCTTTCTTT. Translated, it gives CASSQTGGITEAFF.

The chain recombines TRBV30 with TRBJ1-1, with D unresolved. With 2 bases removed from V and 1 base from J, the gap between germline ends came to 8 bases. Per the germline V gene, CDR1 is GTSNPN and CDR2 is SVGIG (reference sequence). This CDR3 spans 13 amino acids. The CDR3 sequence: CAWSLRTNTEAFF. As DNA, the CDR3 is TGTGCCTGGAGTTTGAGGACGAACACTGAAGCTTTCTTT.

A remark on this clone: Other DNA sequences in the sample encode the same CDR3. V usage is TRBV5-1 and J usage is TRBJ2-7; D possibly corresponds to TRBD2 (5 bases). CDR1 SGHRS and CDR2 YFSETQ come from the germline V gene. CDR3 length: 15 residues. The V and J ends lost 2 bases and 0 bases respectively, with 12 bases between them. CDR3 sequence reads: CASSFGQGSSYEQYF. The DNA of the CDR3 is TGCGCCAGCAGCTTTGGCCAAGGGAGCTCCTACGAGCAGTACTTC.

This chain uses TRBV18 with TRBJ2-2, with D maybe TRBD2 (6 bases). V was shortened by 7 bases and J by 6 bases, with 15 bases between the two germline ends. CDR1 is KGHSH and CDR2 is LQKENI in the germline V gene. This CDR3 comprises 14 residues. CDR3 sequence (DNA): TGTGCCAGCTGGGGGACTGGGAGTCCCGGGGAGCTGTTTTTT. Protein: CASWGTGSPGELFF.

The V gene is TRBV6-5, the J gene TRBJ1-5; D possibly corresponds to TRBD1 (6 bases). The CDR3 has 15 residues. The V and J ends lost 6 bases and 0 bases respectively, with 12 bases between them. The germline V gene encodes CDR1 MNHEY and CDR2 SVGAGI. The CDR3 DNA sequence: TGTGCCAGCAGATTACAGGGAAATAGCAATCAGCCCCAGCATTTT. Its protein is CASRLQGNSNQPQHF.

In the case of this clone: The sample holds other DNA sequences that translate to the same CDR3. The CDR3 reads CASSLGGGREETQYF. CDR3 DNA sequence: TGTGCCAGCAGCTTAGGTGGGGGCAGGGAAGAGACCCAGTACTTC. The genes are TRBV7-2 and TRBJ2-5, with a tentative D call TRBD1 (6 bases). The CDR3 spans 15 residues. V lost 1 base to trimming and J lost 3 bases, with 12 bases between them. Germline V gene data show CDR1 as SGHTA and CDR2 as FQGNSA.

Turning to this clone: Other DNA sequences in this specimen translate into the identical CDR3. The chain couples TRBV20-1 to TRBJ2-1, with D possibly being TRBD2 (5 bases). This CDR3 is built from 11 residues. CDR1 is DFQATT and CDR2 is SNEGSKA in the germline V gene (reference sequence). Trimming stripped 5 bases from V and 6 bases from J, with 8 bases between. As DNA, the CDR3 is TGCAGTGCTCGGACTCTCAATGAGCAGTTCTTC. Translating it yields CSARTLNEQFF.

The chain uses TRBV19 and TRBJ2-7, with 11 bases aligning to TRBD1. Germline CDR1 reads LNHDA; CDR2 reads SQIVND (reference sequence). This CDR3 spans 16 amino acids. J was trimmed by 0 bases and V by 5 bases; bases with no gene match: 6. In nucleotides, the CDR3 is TGTGCCAGTAGTGTGGGGACAGGGGGTATCTCCTACGAGCAGTACTTC. Its translation is CASSVGTGGISYEQYF.

This chain connects TRBV7-2 to TRBJ2-3, with D perhaps matching TRBD2 (6 bases). Germline values: CDR1 SGHTA, CDR2 FQGNSA. Trimming stripped 11 bases from V and 3 bases from J, with 9 bases between. The CDR3 runs to 11 residues. In DNA form, the CDR3 reads TGTGCCGCGGGGAGGACAGATACGCAGTATTTT. This sequence encodes CAAGRTDTQYF.

In its sample, this clone was seen a few times. The chain recombines TRBV30 with TRBJ2-1, with no clear D. This CDR3 contains 14 residues. V lost 2 bases, J lost 3 bases, and 11 bases lay in between. The germline V gene encodes CDR1 GTSNPN and CDR2 SVGIG (reference sequence). The CDR3 nucleotides read TGTGCCTGGAGTCTGGACCAACACTACAATGAGCAGTTCTTC. It specifies CAWSLDQHYNEQFF.